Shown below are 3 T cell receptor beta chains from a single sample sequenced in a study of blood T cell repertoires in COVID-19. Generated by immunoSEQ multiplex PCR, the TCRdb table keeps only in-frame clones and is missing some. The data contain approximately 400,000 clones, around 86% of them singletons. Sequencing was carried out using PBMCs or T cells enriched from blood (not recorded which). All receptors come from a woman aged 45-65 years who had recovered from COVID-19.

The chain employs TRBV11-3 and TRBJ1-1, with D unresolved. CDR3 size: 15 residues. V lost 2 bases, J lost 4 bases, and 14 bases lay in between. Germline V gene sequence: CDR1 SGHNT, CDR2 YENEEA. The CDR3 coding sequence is TGTGCCAGCAGCTTAATTCCCTCGAGTGGCACTGAAGCTTTCTTT. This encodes CASSLIPSSGTEAFF.

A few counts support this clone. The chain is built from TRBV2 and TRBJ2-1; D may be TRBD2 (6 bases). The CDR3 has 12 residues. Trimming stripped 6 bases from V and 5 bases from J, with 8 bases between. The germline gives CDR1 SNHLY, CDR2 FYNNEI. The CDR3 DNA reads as TGTGCCAGCAGCGGGAGCAACAATGAGCAGTTCTTC. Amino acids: CASSGSNNEQFF. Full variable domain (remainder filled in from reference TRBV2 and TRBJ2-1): EPEVTQTPSHQVTQMGQEVILRCVPISNHLYFYWYRQILGQKVEFLVSFYNNEISEKSEIFDDQFSVERPDGSNFTLKIRSTKLEDSAMYFCASSGSNNEQFFGPGTRLTVL.

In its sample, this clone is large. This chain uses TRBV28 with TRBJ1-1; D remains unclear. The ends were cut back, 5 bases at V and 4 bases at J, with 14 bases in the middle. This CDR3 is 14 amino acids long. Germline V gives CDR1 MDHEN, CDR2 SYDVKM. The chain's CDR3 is CASSLQRVGTEAFF. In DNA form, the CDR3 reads TGTGCCAGCAGTCTCCAGAGGGTGGGCACTGAAGCTTTCTTT.